This T cell receptor beta chain was captured in a study of blood T cell repertoires in COVID-19. Germline V gene sequence: CDR1 MNHEY, CDR2 SMNVEV (reference sequence). V was pared by 5 bases and J by 3 bases, with 8 bases of the junction left unmatched. The length of the CDR3 is 15 residues. Only in-frame clones appear in the TCRdb table, and some are missing; sequencing was by immunoSEQ multiplex PCR. The table includes fewer than 400,000 clones, 85% to 90% detected once. The receptor was derived from a woman between 50 and 59 years old who had recovered from COVID-19. Sequencing was carried out using PBMCs or T cells enriched from blood (not recorded which). The chain joins TRBV27 to TRBJ1-1; TRBD1 aligns across 8 bases. In DNA, the CDR3 is TGTGCCAGCAGTACACCACAGGGGGGACACACTGAAGCTTTCTTT. This encodes CASSTPQGGHTEAFF.